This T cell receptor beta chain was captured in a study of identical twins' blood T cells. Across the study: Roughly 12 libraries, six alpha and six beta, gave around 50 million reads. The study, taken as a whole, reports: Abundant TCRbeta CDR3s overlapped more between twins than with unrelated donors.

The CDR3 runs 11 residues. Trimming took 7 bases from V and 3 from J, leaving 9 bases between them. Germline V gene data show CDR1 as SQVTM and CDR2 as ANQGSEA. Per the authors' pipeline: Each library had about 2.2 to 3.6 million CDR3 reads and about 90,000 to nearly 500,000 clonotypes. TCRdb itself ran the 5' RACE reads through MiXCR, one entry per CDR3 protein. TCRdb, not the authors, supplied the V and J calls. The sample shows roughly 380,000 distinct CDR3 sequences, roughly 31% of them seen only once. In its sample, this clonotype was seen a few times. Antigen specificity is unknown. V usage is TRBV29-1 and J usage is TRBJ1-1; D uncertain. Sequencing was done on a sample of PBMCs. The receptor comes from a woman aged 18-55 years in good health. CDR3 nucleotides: TGCAGCGGGCGGACCGACACTGAAGCTTTCTTT. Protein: CSGRTDTEAFF.